This is a list of T cell receptor beta chains from one sample in a study of post-analysis software for immune sequencing data. TCRdb analysed the PCR reads with MiXCR anew, one entry per CDR3 protein. The sample records 600,000 to 750,000 distinct CDR3 sequences, approximately 60% being singletons. The sequencing sample was made of blood. The origin of the receptors is a girl aged 2 to 10 with multiple sclerosis. Both conserved end residues are part of each CDR3. A D gene is named only where the DNA matches it firmly. Some rows mark clone size as missing; the rest say once, few, many or name a class of expanded clone.

size	V	J	D	DNA	CDR3
-	TRBV5-1	TRBJ2-7	-	TGCGCCAGCAGCAGCACCCGGGGCAGCTACGAGCAGTACTTC	CASSSTRGSYEQYF
-	TRBV20-1	TRBJ1-1	TRBD1	TGCAGTGCTTCGAAGGGGGCGAACACTGAAGCTTTCTTT	CSASKGANTEAFF
-	TRBV29-1	TRBJ2-1	-	TGCAGCGTTGACCACCCGGACAGTTACAATGAGCAGTTCTTC	CSVDHPDSYNEQFF
-	TRBV3-1	TRBJ2-7	TRBD2	TGTGCCAGCAGCCAAGAGTCGACTAGCCCGGGCGAGCAGTACTTC	CASSQESTSPGEQYF
-	TRBV29-1	TRBJ1-1	-	TGCAGCGTTTCGGCGAACACTGAAGCTTTCTTT	CSVSANTEAFF
few	TRBV3-1	TRBJ2-1	-	TGTGCCAGCAGTCAGGGGAGCTCCTACAATGAGCAGTTCTTC	CASSQGSSYNEQFF
-	TRBV5-1	TRBJ2-5	-	TGCGCCAGCAGTACTGACGAGACCCAGTACTTC	CASSTDETQYF
-	TRBV20-1	TRBJ2-4	TRBD2	TGCAGTGCTAGAGATGCCTCTAGCGGGAAAAACATTCAGTACTTC	CSARDASSGKNIQYF
few	TRBV3-1	TRBJ2-1	TRBD2	TGTGCCAGCAGCCAAAGTTCCCTAGCGGGAGCGTTTACCAATGAGCAGTTCTTC	CASSQSSLAGAFTNEQFF
-	TRBV7-2	TRBJ2-3	-	TGTGCCAGCAGCTTCGGACCCGGGGATACGCAGTATTTT	CASSFGPGDTQYF
-	TRBV9	TRBJ1-4	-	TGTGCCAGCAGCGTGGGATCAACTAATGAAAAACTGTTTTTT	CASSVGSTNEKLFF
-	TRBV4-2	TRBJ2-1	-	TGTGCCAGCAGTCAGGGCTCGCGGGAAGGTAGCTATGAGCAGTTCTTC	CASSQGSREGSYEQFF